Listed below are T cell receptor beta chains from one sample, sequenced in a study of cytomegalovirus exposure and HLA in healthy donors. Generated by immunoSEQ multiplex PCR, the TCRdb table keeps only in-frame clones and is missing some. The sample lists 100,000 to 130,000 clones, over 75% occurring once. Material for sequencing was PBMCs. Receptors were obtained from a woman aged 18-30 years in good health and CMV-seronegative. Both conserved end residues are part of each CDR3. The D gene is left open where the match is weak. Clone size is stated in some rows and not others, as once, few, many or a class when expanded.

TRBV27,.,.,TRBJ2-7,TGTGCCAGCAGTTTCAGAGGGAACTACGAGCAGTACTTC,CASSFRGNYEQYF
TRBV6-4,.,.,TRBJ2-1,TGTGCCAGCAGTGACTTAGTCCACAATGAGCAGTTCTTC,CASSDLVHNEQFF
TRBV15,TRBD1,.,TRBJ2-1,TGTGCCACCAGCAGGTCGACAGGGAACCCAAATGAGCAGTTCTTC,CATSRSTGNPNEQFF
TRBV7-9,.,.,TRBJ2-7,TGTGCCAGCAGCTTAGTTTCGGCAGCCGGGTTCTCCTACGAGCAGTACTTC,CASSLVSAAGFSYEQYF
TRBV7-9,.,.,TRBJ1-6,TGTGCCAGCAGCCTCAGCTCCTATAATTCACCCCTCCACTTT,CASSLSSYNSPLHF
TRBV2,TRBD2,.,TRBJ2-4,TGTGCCAGCAGTGAAAGGATAGCGGGGGACGGTGCCAAAAACATTCAGTACTTC,CASSERIAGDGAKNIQYF
TRBV5-1,TRBD2,.,TRBJ2-3,TGCGCCAGCAGTTCTGGCGGAGCGGGGGGAAGCACAGATACGCAGTATTTT,CASSSGGAGGSTDTQYF
TRBV29-1,TRBD2,.,TRBJ2-1,TGCAGCGTAAGCGGGGGGGCAGGAGAGCAGTTCTTC,CSVSGGAGEQFF
TRBV7-9,TRBD1,once,TRBJ1-2,TGTGCCAGCAGCTTTCTGGGACAGGGGTTCCATGGCTACACCTTC,CASSFLGQGFHGYTF
TRBV11-2,.,.,TRBJ2-7,TGTGCCAGCAGCTTATCCGGGCGGACTACCTACGAGCAGTACTTC,CASSLSGRTTYEQYF
TRBV2,TRBD1,.,TRBJ1-2,TGTGCCAGCACCAGGGACAGAAGACTTAACTATGGCTACACCTTC,CASTRDRRLNYGYTF
TRBV27,TRBD1,.,TRBJ1-6,TGTGCCAGCAGTTCCCGGGACAGGGCGTATTCACCCCTCCACTTT,CASSSRDRAYSPLHF
TRBV7-9,TRBD1,.,TRBJ1-2,TGTGCCAGCAGCTTAGTCAGGGGGCTTCTTACTAACTATGGCTACACCTTC,CASSLVRGLLTNYGYTF
TRBV7-2,TRBD2,.,TRBJ2-7,TGTGCCAGCGCCGAGGCTAGCGGGGGGGCCATCTACGAGCAGTACTTC,CASAEASGGAIYEQYF
TRBV30,TRBD1,.,TRBJ2-3,TGTGCCTGGAGTGTAGACCGGACAGGGATAGGCACAGATACGCAGTATTTT,CAWSVDRTGIGTDTQYF
TRBV6-6,.,.,TRBJ2-7,TGTGCCAGCACGGGGGGCAGAACCTACGAGCAGTACTTC,CASTGGRTYEQYF
TRBV25-1,.,.,TRBJ1-2,TGTGCCAGCAGTGAAGAGGATACAAATACTAACTATGGCTACACCTTC,CASSEEDTNTNYGYTF
TRBV5-1,.,.,TRBJ1-1,TGCGCCAGCAGCTTGGTTCCAGGAGGCACTGAAGCTTTCTTT,CASSLVPGGTEAFF
TRBV27,.,.,TRBJ2-2,TGTGCCAGCAGTCCTACCAGGGGCAACACCGGGGAGCTGTTTTTT,CASSPTRGNTGELFF
TRBV6-5,.,.,TRBJ2-1,TGTGCCAGCAGTTACACGCCGGGACAATACAATGAGCAGTTCTTC,CASSYTPGQYNEQFF
TRBV27,TRBD1,once,TRBJ1-1,TGTGCCAGCAGTTGGGGACAGGGCATGAACACTGAAGCTTTCTTT,CASSWGQGMNTEAFF
TRBV5-6,TRBD1,.,TRBJ1-3,TGTGCCAGCAGCTTGGTCGGACAGGGGGGAAACACCATATATTTT,CASSLVGQGGNTIYF
TRBV6-1,TRBD2,.,TRBJ2-3,TGTGCCAGCAGTGAAAGAGAGCGGGGGGTTACGCAGTATTTT,CASSERERGVTQYF
TRBV19,.,.,TRBJ2-2,TGTGCCGCCCGACAGGGAGGGAACACCGGGGAGCTGTTTTTT,CAARQGGNTGELFF
TRBV4-1,.,.,TRBJ1-2,TGCGCCAGCAGCCAGCAGGCCCCTAACTATGGCTACACCTTC,CASSQQAPNYGYTF
TRBV29-1,.,.,TRBJ1-1,TGCAGCGTTGAAGAGGGCAGTGTAAGCACTGAAGCTTTCTTT,CSVEEGSVSTEAFF
TRBV7-9,.,.,TRBJ1-6,TGTGCCAGCAGCTTAGCATCTATCACAGAGGGATTGTATTCACCCCTCCACTTT,CASSLASITEGLYSPLHF
TRBV27,TRBD1,.,TRBJ1-1,TGTGCCAGCAGTCGACTCGCAGGGGGCTCAAAGGACACTGAAGCTTTCTTT,CASSRLAGGSKDTEAFF
TRBV5-4,TRBD1,.,TRBJ1-3,TGTGCCAGCAGCCTAAGGACAGGCAAAGACGGAAACACCATATATTTT,CASSLRTGKDGNTIYF
TRBV6-5,.,.,TRBJ2-7,TGTGCCAGCAGTTATGCACAGGGCCTCTACGAGCAGTACTTC,CASSYAQGLYEQYF
TRBV30,TRBD2,.,TRBJ2-6,TGTGCCTGGACCGTAGGGACTACTGGGGCCAACGTCCTGACTTTC,CAWTVGTTGANVLTF
TRBV9,TRBD1,.,TRBJ2-1,TGTGCCAGCAGCGCCGGGACAGGGGAGTACAATGAGCAGTTCTTC,CASSAGTGEYNEQFF
TRBV4-2,.,.,TRBJ2-1,TGTGCCAGCAGCCAAGACAGCGTTTACTACAATGAGCAGTTCTTC,CASSQDSVYYNEQFF
TRBV9,.,.,TRBJ1-1,TGTGCCTCATCAGCGATAGGCAACACTGAAGCTTTCTTT,CASSAIGNTEAFF
TRBV28,.,.,TRBJ1-1,TGTGCCAGCAGTTTTAGTTACAGCACTGAAGCTTTCTTT,CASSFSYSTEAFF
TRBV30,TRBD2,.,TRBJ2-3,TGTGCCTGGCACCCCGGGGCGGGGACTAAAAATAGGGGATACACAGATACGCAGTATTTT,CAWHPGAGTKNRGYTDTQYF
TRBV5-1,.,.,TRBJ1-2,TGCGCCAGCAGCTTGGACGTGGAGGGTTTGGGGGGCTACACCTTC,CASSLDVEGLGGYTF